This is a list of T cell receptor beta chains from one sample in a study of OX40 agonist ivuxolimab in advanced cancers. This table comes from immunoSEQ multiplex PCR, and its TCRdb copy is limited to in-frame clones, with some not included. Of tens of thousands of clones detected, 70% to 85% appear once; the ten largest clones hold less than 25%. The sample here was CD4+ or CD8+ T cells sorted from blood, taken in a trial of the OX40 agonist ivuxolimab. These receptors were collected from an adult with an advanced solid tumor such as melanoma, head and neck, liver or kidney cancer. CDR3s include the opening cysteine and the closing phenylalanine or tryptophan. D genes are given only for firm matches. Not all rows give a size; the values are once, few, many and, for expanded clones, a class.

>.|TRBJ2-1|TRBV2|.
CASNPGLEQFF
TGTGCCAGCAACCCCGGCTTGGAGCAGTTCTTC
>.|TRBJ1-6|TRBV6-5|TRBD1
CASSHRGHNSPLHF
TGTGCCAGCAGTCACAGGGGTCATAATTCACCCCTCCACTTT
>.|TRBJ2-1|TRBV7-8|.
CASSLGRTGRYNEQFF
TGTGCCAGCAGCTTAGGGAGGACCGGCAGATACAATGAGCAGTTCTTC
>once|TRBJ1-2|TRBV7-7|.
CASSLGQAANYGYTF
TGTGCCAGCAGCTTAGGTCAGGCAGCTAACTATGGCTACACCTTC
>.|TRBJ1-6|TRBV28|TRBD1
CASSRGQGHSPLHF
TGTGCCAGCAGTCGCGGACAGGGGCATTCACCCCTCCACTTT
>.|TRBJ2-6|TRBV18|.
CASSPLFGQESGANVLTF
TGTGCCAGCTCACCACTTTTTGGGCAGGAATCTGGGGCCAACGTCCTGACTTTC
>.|TRBJ1-2|TRBV5-4|TRBD1
CASSRQTGDYGYTF
TGTGCCAGCAGCCGCCAGACAGGGGATTATGGCTACACCTTC
>.|TRBJ2-7|TRBV28|TRBD2
CASRPTSGAYEQYF
TGTGCCAGCAGGCCAACTAGCGGGGCCTACGAGCAGTACTTC
>.|TRBJ1-5|TRBV28|TRBD1
CASSFPDWVGTAQNQPQHF
TGTGCCAGCAGTTTCCCGGATTGGGTTGGGACAGCTCAAAATCAGCCCCAGCATTTT
>.|TRBJ2-2|TRBV5-4|TRBD2
CASSPSSGGHTGELFF
TGTGCCAGCAGTCCTTCTAGCGGGGGACACACCGGGGAGCTGTTTTTT
>few|TRBJ2-7|TRBV9|.
CASSAPDGYEQYF
TGTGCCAGCAGCGCTCCGGACGGTTACGAGCAGTACTTC
>few|TRBJ2-3|TRBV27|.
CASGGRGMDTQYF
TGTGCCAGCGGAGGCAGGGGAATGGATACGCAGTATTTT
>few|TRBJ2-1|TRBV19|.
CASSILQGGGNEQFF
TGTGCCAGTAGTATACTGCAAGGGGGAGGCAATGAGCAGTTCTTC
>.|TRBJ2-2|TRBV18|TRBD1
CASSPTGDAGELFF
TGTGCCAGCTCACCGACAGGGGATGCCGGGGAGCTGTTTTTT
>.|TRBJ2-2|TRBV7-2|.
CASSRGQGTGELFF
TGTGCCAGCAGTCGGGGACAAGGCACCGGGGAGCTGTTTTTT
>.|TRBJ1-4|TRBV6-5|TRBD1
CASRLRDSSEKLFF
TGTGCCAGCAGGTTGCGGGACAGTAGTGAAAAACTGTTTTTT
>.|TRBJ2-7|TRBV28|.
CASRADRTSYEQYF
TGTGCCAGCAGGGCCGACAGGACCTCCTACGAGCAGTACTTC
>.|TRBJ2-1|TRBV9|TRBD2
CASSETSGSGDEQFF
TGTGCCAGCAGCGAGACTAGCGGGAGTGGCGATGAGCAGTTCTTC
>.|TRBJ1-2|TRBV18|.
CASSPGDRILHGYTF
TGTGCCAGCTCACCGGGAGACAGGATCCTCCATGGCTACACCTTC
>.|TRBJ1-1|TRBV5-6|.
CASSWGNTEAFF
TGTGCCAGCAGCTGGGGAAACACTGAAGCTTTCTTT
>.|TRBJ1-5|TRBV19|.
CASSSGVYQPQHF
TGTGCCAGTAGTTCGGGGGTTTACCAGCCCCAGCATTTT
>few|TRBJ2-7|TRBV10-1|.
CASSEGGYEQYF
TGCGCCAGCAGTGAGGGGGGCTACGAGCAGTACTTC
>.|TRBJ2-7|TRBV28|.
CASSPVGPLNDEQYF
TGTGCCAGCAGTCCGGTCGGACCCTTGAACGACGAGCAGTACTTC
>.|TRBJ2-5|TRBV7-9|.
CASSLVETQYF
TGTGCCAGCAGCTTAGTAGAGACCCAGTACTTC
>.|TRBJ2-7|TRBV15|.
CATSRDSGYLPGEQYF
TGTGCCACCAGCAGAGATTCCGGATACCTCCCGGGGGAGCAGTACTTC
>.|TRBJ1-1|TRBV30|.
CAWRSERSGGAFF
TGTGCCTGGAGGTCAGAAAGGTCCGGGGGGGCTTTCTTT